The sequence of this T cell receptor beta chain was determined in a study of OX40 agonist ivuxolimab in advanced cancers. Study-wide background: Patients in dose escalation had liver, melanoma, kidney or head and neck cancers. Among those treated, three patients had partial responses, one with hepatocellular carcinoma and two with cutaneous melanoma.

Here immunoSEQ multiplex PCR was the method, and the copy in TCRdb shows in-frame clones only, minus some. The repertoire has about 93,000 clones, roughly 94% of them found once; the top ten carry 0.51%. The origin of this receptor is an adult with an advanced solid tumor such as melanoma, head and neck, liver or kidney cancer. The sequences come from CD4+ or CD8+ T cells sorted from blood, collected in a trial of the OX40 agonist ivuxolimab.

CDR3 in DNA: TGTGCCTGGAGTGTACTAATCTTCGGGGCTTCCTACGAGCAGTACTTC. Amino acids: CAWSVLIFGASYEQYF. This rearrangement joins TRBV30 to TRBJ2-7; TRBD1 or TRBD2 may be the D gene (5 bases each). This CDR3 has 16 amino acids. Trimming took 0 bases from V and 1 from J, leaving 16 bases between them. Germline values: CDR1 GTSNPN, CDR2 SVGIG (reference sequence).